Described below is a single TCR beta chain sequence and its context. What it recognizes is unknown. This CDR3 has 15 amino acids. Germline V lookup: CDR1 SGHTA, CDR2 FQGNSA. After removal of 1 base from V and 2 bases from J, the junction contained 4 bases not matched to a gene. TCRdb independently ran MiXCR on the reads; one entry per CDR3 protein. The sample contains roughly 150,000 distinct CDR3 sequences, roughly a fifth of which appear only once. These data originate in a study of T cell repertoires in cytomegalovirus infection. Study overall: Matching HLA type, along with CMV infection, was indicated by public TCR beta signatures. Whole-study findings and limits: HLA-C-restricted CMV clonotypes gave the most frequent clonotype in two of eight donors.

The sequenced sample was CD8+ T cells from cultured PBMCs, obtained from culture after CMV antigen stimulation. This TCR came from a human donor in good health (CMV status not recorded). Some clones in this sample may be carry-over from other donors' samples. This chain links TRBV7-2 with TRBJ2-5; TRBD2 agrees at 7 bases. In DNA form, the CDR3 reads TGTGCCAGCAGCTTAGTGGGGGGGGGGCAAGAGACCCAGTACTTC. Its protein product is CASSLVGGGQETQYF.